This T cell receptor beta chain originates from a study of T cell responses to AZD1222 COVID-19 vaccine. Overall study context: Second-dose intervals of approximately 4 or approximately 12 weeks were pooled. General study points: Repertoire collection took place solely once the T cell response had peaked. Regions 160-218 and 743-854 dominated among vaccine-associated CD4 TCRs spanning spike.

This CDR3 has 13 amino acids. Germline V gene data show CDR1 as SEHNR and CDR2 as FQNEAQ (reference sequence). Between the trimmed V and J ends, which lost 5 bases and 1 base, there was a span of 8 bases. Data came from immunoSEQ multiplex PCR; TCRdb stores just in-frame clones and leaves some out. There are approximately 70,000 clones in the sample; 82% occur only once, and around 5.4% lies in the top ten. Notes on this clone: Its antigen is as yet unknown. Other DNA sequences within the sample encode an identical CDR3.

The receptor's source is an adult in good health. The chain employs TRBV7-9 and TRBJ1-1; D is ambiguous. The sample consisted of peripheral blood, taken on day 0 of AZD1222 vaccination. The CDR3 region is CASSPTGNTEAFF. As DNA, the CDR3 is TGTGCCAGCAGCCCCACGGGGAACACTGAAGCTTTCTTT.